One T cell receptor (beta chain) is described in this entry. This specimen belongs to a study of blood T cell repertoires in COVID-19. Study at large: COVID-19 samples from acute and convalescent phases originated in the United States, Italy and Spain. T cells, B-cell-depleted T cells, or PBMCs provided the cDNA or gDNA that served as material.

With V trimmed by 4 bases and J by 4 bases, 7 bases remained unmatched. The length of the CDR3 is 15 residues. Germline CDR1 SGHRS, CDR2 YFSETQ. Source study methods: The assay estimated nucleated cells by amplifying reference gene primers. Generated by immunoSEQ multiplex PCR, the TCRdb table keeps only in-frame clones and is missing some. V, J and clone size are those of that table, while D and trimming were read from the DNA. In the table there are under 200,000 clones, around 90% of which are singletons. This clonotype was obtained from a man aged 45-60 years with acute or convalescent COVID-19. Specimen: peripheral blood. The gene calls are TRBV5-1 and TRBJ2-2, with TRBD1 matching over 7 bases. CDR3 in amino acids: CASSINRGTTGELFF. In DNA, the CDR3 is TGCGCCAGCAGCATCAACAGGGGCACCACCGGGGAGCTGTTTTTT.